The rows below give T cell receptor beta chains drawn from one sample of a study of shared T cell receptors in the human thymus. Produced via immunoSEQ multiplex PCR; TCRdb's table is partial and in-frame only. The sample carries hundreds of thousands of clones, 75% to 90% recorded once. These data are also associated with another study on human thymus T cells.

The source material was thymocytes. Receptors were obtained from a girl in the first two years of life with a congenital heart defect. CDR3s include the opening cysteine and the closing phenylalanine or tryptophan. The order of the fields is CDR3 DNA, CDR3 protein, CDR3 length, V gene, D gene, J gene, clone size. A D gene is named only where the DNA matches it firmly. Clone size is not always given. Where it is, it says once, few, many or a class for expanded clones.

CDR3 DNA: TGCGCCAGCAGCCGGGACTATAGATACAATGAGCAGTTCTTC
CDR3 protein: CASSRDYRYNEQFF
CDR3 length: 14
V gene: TRBV4-1
D gene: TRBD2
J gene: TRBJ2-1
clone size: -

CDR3 DNA: TGTGCCACCAGCGGGGGCGGAGAAAAACTGTTTTTT
CDR3 protein: CATSGGGEKLFF
CDR3 length: 12
V gene: TRBV15
D gene: -
J gene: TRBJ1-4
clone size: -

CDR3 DNA: TGTGCCAGCAGCCGAGCTGGCTATGGCTACACCTTC
CDR3 protein: CASSRAGYGYTF
CDR3 length: 12
V gene: TRBV14
D gene: -
J gene: TRBJ1-2
clone size: -

CDR3 DNA: TGTGCCAGCAGGTGTAGCGGGCGCCCCAATGGGGCCCAGTACTTC
CDR3 protein: CASRCSGRPNGAQYF
CDR3 length: 15
V gene: TRBV28
D gene: TRBD2
J gene: TRBJ2-5
clone size: -

CDR3 DNA: TGTGCCAGCAGCGGCATACAGGGGGCGCTTGGCTACACCTTC
CDR3 protein: CASSGIQGALGYTF
CDR3 length: 14
V gene: TRBV7-9
D gene: TRBD1
J gene: TRBJ1-2
clone size: once

CDR3 DNA: TGTGCCAGCAGTTACCAGGGGGCCACCGGGGAGCTGTTTTTT
CDR3 protein: CASSYQGATGELFF
CDR3 length: 14
V gene: TRBV6-5
D gene: TRBD1
J gene: TRBJ2-2
clone size: -

CDR3 DNA: TGTGCCAGCAGTTCCGGGACATCCTCAGGAAATAATTCACCCCTCCACTTT
CDR3 protein: CASSSGTSSGNNSPLHF
CDR3 length: 17
V gene: TRBV7-9
D gene: -
J gene: TRBJ1-6
clone size: -

CDR3 DNA: TGCGCCAGCAGCTTGGGGTATGGGGGGGAACCGAACACCGGGGAGCTGTTTTTT
CDR3 protein: CASSLGYGGEPNTGELFF
CDR3 length: 18
V gene: TRBV5-1
D gene: TRBD2
J gene: TRBJ2-2
clone size: -

CDR3 DNA: TGCGCCAGCAGCTTGGCACCGGGACAGGGGGTAAACGGGGAGCTGTTTTTT
CDR3 protein: CASSLAPGQGVNGELFF
CDR3 length: 17
V gene: TRBV5-1
D gene: TRBD1
J gene: TRBJ2-2
clone size: -

CDR3 DNA: TGTGCCACCAGCAGAGGACAGTCGGGCTACACCTTC
CDR3 protein: CATSRGQSGYTF
CDR3 length: 12
V gene: TRBV15
D gene: -
J gene: TRBJ1-2
clone size: few

CDR3 DNA: TGTTCCAGCAGGGTACTGGATGAGCAGTTCTTC
CDR3 protein: CSSRVLDEQFF
CDR3 length: 11
V gene: TRBV28
D gene: -
J gene: TRBJ2-1
clone size: -

CDR3 DNA: TGTGCCAGCAGTCAGGGGGGCTCCTACGAGCAGTACTTC
CDR3 protein: CASSQGGSYEQYF
CDR3 length: 13
V gene: TRBV7-8
D gene: -
J gene: TRBJ2-7
clone size: -

CDR3 DNA: TGTGCCAGCAGTTCCGCGGGACAGGCCTACGAGCAGTACTTC
CDR3 protein: CASSSAGQAYEQYF
CDR3 length: 14
V gene: TRBV6-6
D gene: TRBD1
J gene: TRBJ2-7
clone size: once

CDR3 DNA: TGTGCCACCCCTGAGGACAGGAGATGCCTTGAAGCTTTCTTT
CDR3 protein: CATPEDRRCLEAFF
CDR3 length: 14
V gene: TRBV15
D gene: TRBD1
J gene: TRBJ1-1
clone size: -

CDR3 DNA: TGCAGCGTTGAAGATAGGTCCCCCCTCGAGGCAGATACGCAGTATTTT
CDR3 protein: CSVEDRSPLEADTQYF
CDR3 length: 16
V gene: TRBV29-1
D gene: -
J gene: TRBJ2-3
clone size: few

CDR3 DNA: TGTGCCAGCAGCTCAAATCGCTGGAGAGAGACCCAGTACTTC
CDR3 protein: CASSSNRWRETQYF
CDR3 length: 14
V gene: TRBV5-6
D gene: -
J gene: TRBJ2-5
clone size: -

CDR3 DNA: TGTGCCAGCAGACCGATCAGCGGGGTTGGATTGAATGAGCAGTTCTTC
CDR3 protein: CASRPISGVGLNEQFF
CDR3 length: 16
V gene: TRBV13
D gene: TRBD2
J gene: TRBJ2-1
clone size: -

CDR3 DNA: TGTGCCAGCAGTGATCTAGGACAGGGGTACTATGGCTACACCTTC
CDR3 protein: CASSDLGQGYYGYTF
CDR3 length: 15
V gene: TRBV2
D gene: TRBD1
J gene: TRBJ1-2
clone size: -

CDR3 DNA: TGTGCCAGCAGCTCGAGACAGGGGGCAAGCGGCTACACCTTC
CDR3 protein: CASSSRQGASGYTF
CDR3 length: 14
V gene: TRBV5-6
D gene: TRBD1
J gene: TRBJ1-2
clone size: -

CDR3 DNA: TGTGCCAGCAGCTCCCCCCTGGACAGAACCTACGAGCAGTACTTC
CDR3 protein: CASSSPLDRTYEQYF
CDR3 length: 15
V gene: TRBV7-9
D gene: -
J gene: TRBJ2-7
clone size: -

CDR3 DNA: TGTGCCAGCAGTTGGGCTAGCGGGGCCCTCTCATCCTACGAGCAGTACTTC
CDR3 protein: CASSWASGALSSYEQYF
CDR3 length: 17
V gene: TRBV27
D gene: TRBD2
J gene: TRBJ2-7
clone size: -

CDR3 DNA: TGTGCCACCAGCAGAGAACGAAACGCGGGGGCGGGGGTTTCAGATACGCAGTATTTT
CDR3 protein: CATSRERNAGAGVSDTQYF
CDR3 length: 19
V gene: TRBV15
D gene: -
J gene: TRBJ2-3
clone size: few

CDR3 DNA: TGTGCCAGCAGTCAGGGGACAGGGCGAGGAACTGAAGCTTTCTTT
CDR3 protein: CASSQGTGRGTEAFF
CDR3 length: 15
V gene: TRBV27
D gene: TRBD1
J gene: TRBJ1-1
clone size: -

CDR3 DNA: TGTGCCAGCATCGACGGAGGTGAGCAGTTCTTC
CDR3 protein: CASIDGGEQFF
CDR3 length: 11
V gene: TRBV6-5
D gene: -
J gene: TRBJ2-1
clone size: -

CDR3 DNA: TGTGCCAGCAGCCGGGGACTAGGATGGGAGACCCAGTACTTC
CDR3 protein: CASSRGLGWETQYF
CDR3 length: 14
V gene: TRBV27
D gene: TRBD2
J gene: TRBJ2-5
clone size: -

CDR3 DNA: TGTGCCACCAGCAGACCGGACAGGGGAGGCAATCAGCCCCAGCATTTT
CDR3 protein: CATSRPDRGGNQPQHF
CDR3 length: 16
V gene: TRBV15
D gene: TRBD1
J gene: TRBJ1-5
clone size: -

CDR3 DNA: TGCGCCAGCAGCCAAGAAAAAACAGGGCCCGAGCAGTACTTC
CDR3 protein: CASSQEKTGPEQYF
CDR3 length: 14
V gene: TRBV4-3
D gene: -
J gene: TRBJ2-7
clone size: few

CDR3 DNA: TGCGCCAGCAGCCAAGAACAGAGCCTAAGGTATGGCTACACCTTC
CDR3 protein: CASSQEQSLRYGYTF
CDR3 length: 15
V gene: TRBV4-1
D gene: -
J gene: TRBJ1-2
clone size: -

CDR3 DNA: TGCGCCAGCAGCTTGGCGCGGACAGGGCAAGAGACCCAGTACTTC
CDR3 protein: CASSLARTGQETQYF
CDR3 length: 15
V gene: TRBV5-1
D gene: TRBD1
J gene: TRBJ2-5
clone size: -

CDR3 DNA: TGTGCCAGCAGTCCCAGGGGGCAAGAGACCCAGTACTTC
CDR3 protein: CASSPRGQETQYF
CDR3 length: 13
V gene: TRBV6-5
D gene: TRBD1
J gene: TRBJ2-5
clone size: -

CDR3 DNA: TGTGCCAGCAGCCTGGCTAGCGGGGGGGCTGATACGCAGTATTTT
CDR3 protein: CASSLASGGADTQYF
CDR3 length: 15
V gene: TRBV9
D gene: TRBD2
J gene: TRBJ2-3
clone size: -

CDR3 DNA: TGTGCCAGCAGTTTGCCCAGGGCCCAAAGCTCCTACAATGAGCAGTTCTTC
CDR3 protein: CASSLPRAQSSYNEQFF
CDR3 length: 17
V gene: TRBV28
D gene: -
J gene: TRBJ2-1
clone size: -

CDR3 DNA: TGTGCCAGCAGCCCAGGACTTAAAGCTAACTATGGCTACACCTTC
CDR3 protein: CASSPGLKANYGYTF
CDR3 length: 15
V gene: TRBV27
D gene: -
J gene: TRBJ1-2
clone size: -

CDR3 DNA: TGTGCCAGCAGCTTGGAGACAGCGAACTATGGCTACACCTTC
CDR3 protein: CASSLETANYGYTF
CDR3 length: 14
V gene: TRBV7-9
D gene: -
J gene: TRBJ1-2
clone size: few

CDR3 DNA: TGTGCCAGCAGTGGTCTGGCGGGGGGATACAATGAGCAGTTCTTC
CDR3 protein: CASSGLAGGYNEQFF
CDR3 length: 15
V gene: TRBV6-5
D gene: TRBD2
J gene: TRBJ2-1
clone size: -